This is a list of T cell receptor beta chains from one sample in a study of blood T cell repertoires in COVID-19. Assay used: immunoSEQ multiplex PCR; TCRdb lists only in-frame clones, some missing. The data hold about 200,000 clones, with 85% observed a single time. The specimen was peripheral blood. These TCRs come from a man aged 55 to 70 with COVID-19, enrolled during active disease. CDR3s include the opening cysteine and the closing phenylalanine or tryptophan. The order of the fields is CDR3 protein, CDR3 DNA, J gene, V gene, clone size, D gene. The D gene is left open where the match is weak. Expanded clones are given a class, and other clones once, few, many or no size at all.

CASSADRVGNQPQHF | TGTGCCAGTAGTGCGGACAGGGTTGGCAATCAGCCCCAGCATTTT | TRBJ1-5 | TRBV19 | - | TRBD1
CASSFGQGAGMNTEAFF | TGTGCCAGCAGCTTTGGACAGGGGGCGGGTATGAACACTGAAGCTTTCTTT | TRBJ1-1 | TRBV5-4 | few | TRBD1
CAWSVSRLSETQYF | TGTGCCTGGAGTGTTTCGCGACTATCGGAGACCCAGTACTTC | TRBJ2-5 | TRBV30 | - | -
CASSSGGAGETQYF | TGCGCCAGCAGCTCAGGGGGCGCGGGGGAGACCCAGTACTTC | TRBJ2-5 | TRBV4-1 | - | TRBD1
CASSQWGASGFNEQFF | TGCGCCAGCAGCCAATGGGGGGCTAGCGGCTTTAATGAGCAGTTCTTC | TRBJ2-1 | TRBV4-1 | - | -
CASSLEGGSSYEQYF | TGCGCCAGCAGCTTGGAGGGCGGGAGTAGTTACGAGCAGTACTTC | TRBJ2-7 | TRBV5-1 | - | TRBD2
CASSLSQPQHF | TGTGCCAGCAGCCTTAGTCAGCCCCAGCATTTT | TRBJ1-5 | TRBV12-3/TRBV12-4 | - | -
CAWSPLPKLGYTF | TGTGCCTGGAGCCCACTGCCCAAGTTGGGCTACACCTTC | TRBJ1-2 | TRBV30 | once | -
CASSIGSSGFDDTQYF | TGTGCCAGTAGTATAGGGTCTAGCGGGTTTGACGATACGCAGTATTTT | TRBJ2-3 | TRBV19 | - | TRBD2
CASSPDRGSHNQPQHF | TGTGCCAGCAGTCCGGACAGGGGGTCACACAATCAGCCCCAGCATTTT | TRBJ1-5 | TRBV6-2/TRBV6-3 | - | TRBD1
CASSLKTGTSRNTIYF | TGTGCCAGCAGCTTAAAAACAGGGACCTCCAGAAACACCATATATTTT | TRBJ1-3 | TRBV5-4 | - | -
CASSLFQGQNSPLHF | TGTGCCAGCAGCTTGTTTCAGGGTCAGAATTCACCCCTCCACTTT | TRBJ1-6 | TRBV5-4 | - | -
CASSLSGQLNIQYF | TGTGCCAGCAGCTTATCGGGACAGTTAAACATTCAGTACTTC | TRBJ2-4 | TRBV7-2 | - | TRBD1
CASSEVGGRNQPQHF | TGTGCCAGCAGTGAGGTAGGGGGTCGAAATCAGCCCCAGCATTTT | TRBJ1-5 | TRBV2 | - | -
CAWSRLTGGGYTF | TGTGCCTGGAGTCGACTCACAGGGGGTGGCTACACCTTC | TRBJ1-2 | TRBV30 | - | TRBD1
CAWSPGQGAREKLFF | TGTGCCTGGAGTCCTGGACAGGGGGCGCGTGAAAAACTGTTTTTT | TRBJ1-4 | TRBV30 | medium-sized | TRBD1
CASSQGGGRKTQYF | TGTGCCAGCAGCCAAGGTGGAGGGAGGAAGACCCAGTACTTC | TRBJ2-5 | TRBV3-1/TRBV3-2 | - | -
CASSAQMNTEAFF | TGTGCCAGCAGTGCACAGATGAACACTGAAGCTTTCTTT | TRBJ1-1 | TRBV27 | - | -
CATGETNYGYTF | TGTGCCACCGGAGAGACTAACTATGGCTACACCTTC | TRBJ1-2 | TRBV10-3 | - | -
CASSPPESGGNQPQHF | TGTGCCAGCTCACCACCGGAGTCGGGGGGGAATCAGCCCCAGCATTTT | TRBJ1-5 | TRBV18 | - | -